This paragraph covers one T cell receptor beta chain sequence. Its specificity is unknown. The CDR3 extends 3 residues past the end of the read, so its final part is completed from the germline J gene. The sample comes from a study of Tregs in tolerant kidney transplant recipients. The germline V gene has CDR1 SGHAT and CDR2 FQNNGV. V lost 4 bases, J lost 6 bases, and 13 bases lay in between. The CDR3 covers 13 residues. Sequencing was performed with immunoSEQ multiplex PCR; in TCRdb, only in-frame clones are kept and a portion is missing. Its listing shows under 40,000 clones. Unstimulated Tregs (CD4+CD25+CD127-) and CD4+CD25- non-Tregs were sorted from PBMCs. Study outcomes and limitations: Few patients were studied, so findings need validation in larger groups.

The chain recombines TRBV11-2 with TRBJ2-7; D may be TRBD2 (5 bases). This receptor was taken from a human donor who received a combined kidney and bone marrow transplant. Specimen: CD8+ T cells from blood, collected before the transplant. Here the CDR3 reads CASSSLLGREQYF. Partial CDR3 DNA: TGTGCCAGCAGCTCCCTACTAGGCCGCGAG.